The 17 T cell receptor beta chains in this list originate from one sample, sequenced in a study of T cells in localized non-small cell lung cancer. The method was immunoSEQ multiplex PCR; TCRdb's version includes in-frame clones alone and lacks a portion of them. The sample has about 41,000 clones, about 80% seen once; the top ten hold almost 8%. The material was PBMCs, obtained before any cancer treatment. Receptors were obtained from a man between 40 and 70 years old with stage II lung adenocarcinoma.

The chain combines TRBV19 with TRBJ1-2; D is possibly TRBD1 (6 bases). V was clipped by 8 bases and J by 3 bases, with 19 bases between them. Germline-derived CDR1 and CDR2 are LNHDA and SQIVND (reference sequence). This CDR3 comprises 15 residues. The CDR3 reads CASGRGQLGDYGYTF. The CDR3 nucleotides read TGTGCCAGTGGACGCGGACAGCTTGGGGACTATGGCTACACCTTC.

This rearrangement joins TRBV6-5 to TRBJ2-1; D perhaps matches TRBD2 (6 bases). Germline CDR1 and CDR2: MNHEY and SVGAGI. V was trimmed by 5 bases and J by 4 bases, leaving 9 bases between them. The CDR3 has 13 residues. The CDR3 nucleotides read TGTGCCAGCAGTCGGGACTCTTACAATGAGCAGTTCTTC. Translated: CASSRDSYNEQFF.

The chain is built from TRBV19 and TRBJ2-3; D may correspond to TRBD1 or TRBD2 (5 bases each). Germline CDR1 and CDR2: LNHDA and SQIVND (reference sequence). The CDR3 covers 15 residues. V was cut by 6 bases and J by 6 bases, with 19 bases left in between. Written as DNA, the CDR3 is TGTGCCAGTAGAACCTCCGGGACGGTGAGGGATACGCAGTATTTT. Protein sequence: CASRTSGTVRDTQYF.

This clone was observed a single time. CDR3 residues: CASSQSLGDSWVLTF. The CDR3 DNA follows: TGCGCCAGCAGCCAATCACTTGGGGACAGCTGGGTCCTGACTTTC. The rearrangement uses TRBV4-3 and TRBJ2-6, with 7 nucleotides matching TRBD1. The length of the CDR3 is 15 residues. Germline-derived CDR1 and CDR2 are LGHNA and YSLEER. With V trimmed by 2 bases and J by 13 bases, 11 bases remained unmatched.

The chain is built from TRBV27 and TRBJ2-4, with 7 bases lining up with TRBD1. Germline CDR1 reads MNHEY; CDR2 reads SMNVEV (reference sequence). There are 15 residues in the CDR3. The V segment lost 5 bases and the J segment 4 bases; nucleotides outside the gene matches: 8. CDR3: CASSANRDRKNIQYF. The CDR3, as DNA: TGTGCCAGCAGTGCCAACCGGGACAGAAAAAACATTCAGTACTTC.

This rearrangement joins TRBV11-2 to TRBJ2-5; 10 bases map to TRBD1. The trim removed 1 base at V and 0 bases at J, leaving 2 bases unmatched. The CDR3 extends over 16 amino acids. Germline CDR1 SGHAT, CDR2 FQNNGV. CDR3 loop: CASSLGDRGDQETQYF. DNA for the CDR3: TGTGCCAGCAGCTTAGGGGACAGGGGTGACCAAGAGACCCAGTACTTC.

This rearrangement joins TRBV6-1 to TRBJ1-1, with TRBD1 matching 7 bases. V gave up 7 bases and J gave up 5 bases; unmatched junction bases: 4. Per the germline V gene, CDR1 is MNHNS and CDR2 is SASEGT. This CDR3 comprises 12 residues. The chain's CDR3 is CASKQGGTEAFF. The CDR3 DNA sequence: TGTGCCAGCAAGCAGGGGGGGACTGAAGCTTTCTTT.

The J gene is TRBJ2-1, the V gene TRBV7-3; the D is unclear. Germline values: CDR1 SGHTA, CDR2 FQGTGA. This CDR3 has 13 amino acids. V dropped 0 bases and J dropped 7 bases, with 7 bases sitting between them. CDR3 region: CASSLTDANEQFF. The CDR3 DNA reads TGTGCCAGCAGCTTAACTGACGCTAATGAGCAGTTCTTC.

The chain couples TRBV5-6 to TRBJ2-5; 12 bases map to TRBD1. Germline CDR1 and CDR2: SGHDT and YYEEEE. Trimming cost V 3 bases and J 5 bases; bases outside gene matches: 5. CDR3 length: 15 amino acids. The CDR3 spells CASSYGTGGGETQYF. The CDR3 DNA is TGTGCCAGCAGCTATGGGACAGGGGGCGGGGAGACCCAGTACTTC. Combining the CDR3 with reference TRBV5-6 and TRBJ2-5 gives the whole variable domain DAGVTQSPTHLIKTRGQQVTLRCSPKSGHDTVSWYQQALGQGPQFIFQYYEEEERQRGNFPDRFSGHQFPNYSSELNVNALLLGDSALYLCASSYGTGGGETQYFGPGTRLLVL.

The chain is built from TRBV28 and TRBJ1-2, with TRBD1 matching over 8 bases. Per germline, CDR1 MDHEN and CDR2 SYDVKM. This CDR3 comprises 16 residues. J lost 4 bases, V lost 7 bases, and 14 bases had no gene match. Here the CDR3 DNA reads TGTGCCAGCACCCACATCCGGGACAGGCCAAGCTATGGCTACACCTTC. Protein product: CASTHIRDRPSYGYTF.

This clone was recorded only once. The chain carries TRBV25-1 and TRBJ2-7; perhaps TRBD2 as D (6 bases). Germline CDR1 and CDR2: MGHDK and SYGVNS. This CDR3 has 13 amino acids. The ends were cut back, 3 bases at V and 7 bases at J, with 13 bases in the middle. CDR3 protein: CASSDPGREEQYF. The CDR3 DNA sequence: TGTGCCAGCAGTGATCCCGGGAGAGAAGAGCAGTACTTC.

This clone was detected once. The CDR3 region is CASSDRDQYNEQFF. The CDR3 nucleotides read TGTGCCAGCAGCGATCGGGACCAATACAATGAGCAGTTCTTC. The V gene is TRBV21-1, the J gene TRBJ2-1. TRBV21-1 is described as a pseudogene. CDR3 length equals 14 residues.

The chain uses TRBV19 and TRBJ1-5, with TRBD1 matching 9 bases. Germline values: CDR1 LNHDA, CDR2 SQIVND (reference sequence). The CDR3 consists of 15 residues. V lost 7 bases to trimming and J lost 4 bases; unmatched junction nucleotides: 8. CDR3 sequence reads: CASTPGTGSNQPQHF. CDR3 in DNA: TGTGCCAGTACCCCGGGGACAGGGTCGAATCAGCCCCAGCATTTT.

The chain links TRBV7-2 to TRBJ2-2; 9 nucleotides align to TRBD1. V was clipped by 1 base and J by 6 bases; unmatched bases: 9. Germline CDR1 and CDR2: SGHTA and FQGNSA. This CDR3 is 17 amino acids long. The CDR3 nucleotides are TGTGCCAGCAGCTTAGACCCCCGGACAGGGGTCGCCGGGGAGCTGTTTTTT. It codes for CASSLDPRTGVAGELFF.

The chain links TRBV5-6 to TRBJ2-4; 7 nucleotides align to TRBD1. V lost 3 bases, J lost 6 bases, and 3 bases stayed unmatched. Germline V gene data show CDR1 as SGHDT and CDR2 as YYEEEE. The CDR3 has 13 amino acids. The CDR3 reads CASSSQGPNIQYF. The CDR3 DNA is TGTGCCAGCAGCTCACAGGGGCCAAACATTCAGTACTTC.

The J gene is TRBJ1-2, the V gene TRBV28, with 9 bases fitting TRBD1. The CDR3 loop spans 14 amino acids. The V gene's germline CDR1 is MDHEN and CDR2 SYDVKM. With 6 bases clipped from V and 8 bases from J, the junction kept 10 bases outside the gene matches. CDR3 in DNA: TGTGCCAGCAGCTGGGCACAGGGGGCGCGAGGCTACACCTTC. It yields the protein CASSWAQGARGYTF.

In DNA form, the CDR3 reads TGTGCCAGCAGCTTAAGGACAGGGGGAGGCGGTGAGCAGTTCTTC. Amino acid sequence: CASSLRTGGGGEQFF. The V gene is TRBV5-6, the J gene TRBJ2-1, with 10 bases lining up with TRBD1. This CDR3 region has 15 residues. Trimming at V came to 2 bases and at J to 9 bases, leaving 8 bases not matched to a gene. Germline CDR1 SGHDT, CDR2 YYEEEE. Supplemented by reference TRBV5-6 and TRBJ2-1, the full variable domain reads DAGVTQSPTHLIKTRGQQVTLRCSPKSGHDTVSWYQQALGQGPQFIFQYYEEEERQRGNFPDRFSGHQFPNYSSELNVNALLLGDSALYLCASSLRTGGGGEQFFGPGTRLTVL.